The sequence of this T cell receptor (beta chain) was determined in a study of T-cell reconstitution after alpha-beta-depleted transplantation in children (dated by TCRdb to 2016 to 2017). Broadly, across the study: T-cell immune reconstitution after TCRalphabeta/CD19-depleted allogeneic hematopoietic cell transplantation in children was quantitatively tracked in the study by means of TCR repertoire profiling. Results and caveats for the whole study, not just this receptor: Over subsequent months, a decline in hyperexpanded clone frequencies was noted, and after one year, T-cell counts and TCRbeta diversity were mostly ascribed to newly produced T cells. The high TCRbeta diversity at day 60 in some patients was ascribed to recipient T cells and intrathymic progenitors that had survived conditioning. The apparently early recovery of alphabetaT-cell counts about two months after transplant reportedly depended on only several hundred rapidly expanded clones that came from non-depleted graft cells.

Library preparation used PCR. Data came from an Illumina HiSeq 2500. TCR library preparation used molecular barcoding, with unique molecular identifiers applied to normalize quantification of the TCRbeta repertoire. TCRdb took the public reads, trimmed them with fastp at Q25, ran MiXCR for clone calling and kept in-frame beta chains. Identical CDR3 protein sequences are pooled into one entry, listed with their most common genes and DNA. Counted in this sample were around 700,000 distinct CDR3 sequences; over 10% of them appeared once. Clones ranked in the top ten supply around 0.76% of the sample. The treatment or condition label on this specimen signifies: allogeneic hematopoietic cell transplantation with graft depleted of TCRalphabeta T cells and CD19 B cells. The transplant recipients were children given TCRalphabeta/CD19-depleted allogeneic hematopoietic cell grafts. Looking up the germline V gene yields CDR1 SGHDT and CDR2 YYEEEE. Taken from cysteine to phenylalanine, the CDR3 has 15 residues. Just CDR3 DNA is preserved here, 45 bases in frame from base 1.

On this clonotype itself: Its antigen is still unknown. A single base separates this from a much larger clone, so it may be a read error.

The input for sequencing was PBMCs, taken before TCRalphabeta/CD19-depleted stem cell transplant. The rearranged segments are TRBV5-6 and TRBJ2-3; D gene: possibly TRBD2, on 5 matching bases. The receptor comes from a girl aged 2 to 10 with congenital amegakaryocytic thrombocytopenia, due to receive a stem cell transplant. The bases read TGTGCCAGCAGCTTGAGCGGAAGGTACACAGATACGAAGTATTTT. This sequence encodes CASSLSGRYTDTKYF.